The clone carrying this T cell receptor beta chain was recorded many times. Its antigen is as yet unknown. Each patient went into thyroid surgery without having received any treatment. This sample is part of a study of metastatic and nonmetastatic thyroid tumors. Looking at the study overall: Repertoires from blood and tumor or nodule tissue of malignant and benign thyroid patients were compared. Whole-study results and caveats: Reports indicated that malignant thyroid tumors showed significantly higher TCR beta diversity than benign nodules did, in blood and tumor.

Germline V gene sequence: CDR1 LNHNV, CDR2 YYDKDF (reference sequence). Unmatched junction bases numbered 5, after V lost 0 bases and J lost 7 bases. This CDR3 is built from 15 residues. TCRdb re-called the PCR reads through MiXCR. The repertoire includes around 27,000 clones, approximately 15% of them detected once, and 2.5% to 3.5% sits in the top ten. The receptor comes from a female donor with papillary thyroid cancer or a benign thyroid nodule (not recorded which). Some clones in this sample may be carry-over from other donors' samples. The sequencing sample was made of blood. This chain joins TRBV15 and TRBJ2-3; 9 positions match TRBD2. This CDR3 is CATSRELSGSNTQYF. As DNA, the CDR3 is TGTGCCACCAGCAGAGAACTTAGCGGGAGTAATACGCAGTATTTT.